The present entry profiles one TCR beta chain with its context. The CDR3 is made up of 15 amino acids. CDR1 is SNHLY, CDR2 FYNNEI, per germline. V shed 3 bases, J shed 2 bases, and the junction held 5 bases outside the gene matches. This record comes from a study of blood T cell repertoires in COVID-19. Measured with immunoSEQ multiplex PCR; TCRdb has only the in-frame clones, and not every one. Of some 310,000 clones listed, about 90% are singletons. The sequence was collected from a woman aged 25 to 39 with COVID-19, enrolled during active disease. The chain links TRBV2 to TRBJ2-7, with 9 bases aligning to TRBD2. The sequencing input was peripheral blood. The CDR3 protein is CASSESSGVPYEQYF. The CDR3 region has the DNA TGTGCCAGCAGTGAGTCTAGCGGGGTCCCCTACGAGCAGTACTTC.